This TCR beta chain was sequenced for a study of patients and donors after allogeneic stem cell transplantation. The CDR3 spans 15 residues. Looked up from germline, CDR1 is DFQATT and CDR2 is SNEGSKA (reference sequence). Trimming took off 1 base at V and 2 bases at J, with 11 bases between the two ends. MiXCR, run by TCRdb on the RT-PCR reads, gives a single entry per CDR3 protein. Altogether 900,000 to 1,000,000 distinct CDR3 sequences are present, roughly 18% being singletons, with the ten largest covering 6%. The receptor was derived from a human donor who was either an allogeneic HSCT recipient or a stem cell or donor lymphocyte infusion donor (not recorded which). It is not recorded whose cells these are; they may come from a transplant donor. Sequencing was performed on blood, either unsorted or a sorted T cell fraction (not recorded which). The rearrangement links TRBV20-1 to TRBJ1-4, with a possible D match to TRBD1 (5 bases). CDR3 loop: CSARGVEGTNEKLFF. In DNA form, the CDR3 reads TGCAGTGCTAGAGGGGTTGAGGGGACTAATGAAAAACTGTTTTTT.